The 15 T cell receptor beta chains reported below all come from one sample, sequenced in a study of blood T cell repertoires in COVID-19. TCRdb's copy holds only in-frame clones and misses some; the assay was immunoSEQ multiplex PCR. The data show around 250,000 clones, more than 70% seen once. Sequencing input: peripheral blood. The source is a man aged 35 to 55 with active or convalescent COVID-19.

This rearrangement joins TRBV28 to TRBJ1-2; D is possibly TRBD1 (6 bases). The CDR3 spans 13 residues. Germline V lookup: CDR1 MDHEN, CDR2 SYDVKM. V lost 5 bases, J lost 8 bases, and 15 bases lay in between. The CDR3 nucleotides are TGTGCCAGCAGTCCCAGGGGTTTCGAGGGCTACACCTTC. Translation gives CASSPRGFEGYTF.

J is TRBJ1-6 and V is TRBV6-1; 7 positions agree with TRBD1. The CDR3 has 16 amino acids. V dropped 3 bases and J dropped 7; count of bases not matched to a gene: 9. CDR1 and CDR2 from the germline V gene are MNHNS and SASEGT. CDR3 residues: CASSDKDRDGNSPLHF. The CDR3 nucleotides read TGTGCCAGCAGTGATAAAGACAGGGATGGAAATTCACCCCTCCACTTT.

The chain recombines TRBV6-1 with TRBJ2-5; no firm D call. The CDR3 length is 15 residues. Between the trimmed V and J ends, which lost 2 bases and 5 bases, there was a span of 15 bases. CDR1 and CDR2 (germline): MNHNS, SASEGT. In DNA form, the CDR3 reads TGTGCCAGCAGTGAAATGGTAACGAGTAGTGAGACCCAGTACTTC. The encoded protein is CASSEMVTSSETQYF.

The CDR3 loop is CASSLSGGTYEQYF. In DNA form, the CDR3 reads TGTGCCAGCAGCTTAAGCGGGGGGACCTACGAGCAGTACTTC. The chain recombines TRBV7-6 with TRBJ2-7; TRBD2 aligns across 9 bases. V lost 2 bases, J lost 2 bases, and 1 base stayed unmatched. The CDR3 has 14 amino acids. CDR1 is SGHVS and CDR2 is FNYEAQ in the germline V gene.

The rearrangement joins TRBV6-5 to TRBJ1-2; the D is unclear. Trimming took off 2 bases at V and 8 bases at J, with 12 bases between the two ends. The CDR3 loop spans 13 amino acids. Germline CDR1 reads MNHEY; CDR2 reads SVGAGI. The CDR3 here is CASSYGPGSGYTF. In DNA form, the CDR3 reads TGTGCCAGCAGTTACGGGCCAGGCAGCGGCTACACCTTC.

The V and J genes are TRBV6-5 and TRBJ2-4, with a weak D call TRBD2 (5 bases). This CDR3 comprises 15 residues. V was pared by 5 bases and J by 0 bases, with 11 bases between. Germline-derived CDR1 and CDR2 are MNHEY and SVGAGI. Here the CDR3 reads CASSTLRGAKNIQYF. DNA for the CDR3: TGTGCCAGCAGTACCCTACGGGGAGCCAAAAACATTCAGTACTTC.

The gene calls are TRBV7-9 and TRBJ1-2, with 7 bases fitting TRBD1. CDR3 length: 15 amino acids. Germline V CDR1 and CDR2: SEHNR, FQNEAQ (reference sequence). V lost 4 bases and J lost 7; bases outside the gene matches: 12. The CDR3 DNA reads TGTGCCAGCAGCTCTAATCAGGGGGAAGGGTCTGGCTACACCTTC. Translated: CASSSNQGEGSGYTF.

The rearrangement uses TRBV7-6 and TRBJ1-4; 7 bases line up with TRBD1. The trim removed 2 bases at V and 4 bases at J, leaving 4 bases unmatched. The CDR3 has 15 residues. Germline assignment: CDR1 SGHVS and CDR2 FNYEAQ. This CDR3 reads CASSLKGQLNEKLFF. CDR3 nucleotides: TGTGCCAGCAGCTTAAAGGGACAGCTTAATGAAAAACTGTTTTTT.

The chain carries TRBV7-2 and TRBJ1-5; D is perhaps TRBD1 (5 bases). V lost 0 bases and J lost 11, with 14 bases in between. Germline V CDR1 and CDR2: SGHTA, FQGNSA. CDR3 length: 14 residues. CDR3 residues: CASSLAGGSGAQHF. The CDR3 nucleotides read TGTGCCAGCAGCTTAGCTGGCGGTTCGGGGGCCCAGCATTTT.

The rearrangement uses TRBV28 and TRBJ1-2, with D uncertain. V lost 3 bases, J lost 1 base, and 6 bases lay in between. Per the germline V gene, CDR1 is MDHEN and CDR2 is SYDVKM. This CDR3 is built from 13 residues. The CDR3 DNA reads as TGTGCCAGCAGTTTTCAGGTTAACTATGGCTACACCTTC. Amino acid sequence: CASSFQVNYGYTF.

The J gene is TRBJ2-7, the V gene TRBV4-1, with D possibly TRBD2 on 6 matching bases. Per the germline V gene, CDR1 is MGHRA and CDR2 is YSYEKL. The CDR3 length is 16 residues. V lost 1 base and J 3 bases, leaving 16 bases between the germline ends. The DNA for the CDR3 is TGCGCCAGCAGCCAAGTTAGCGGCCTTGGGAACTACGAGCAGTACTTC. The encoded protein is CASSQVSGLGNYEQYF.

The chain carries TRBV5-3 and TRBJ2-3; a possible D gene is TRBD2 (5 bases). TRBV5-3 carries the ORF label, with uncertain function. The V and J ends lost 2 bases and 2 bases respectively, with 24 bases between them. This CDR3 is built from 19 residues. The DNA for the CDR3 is TGTGCCAGAAGCTTCCTCTTTCGGGGTCTGGGTGCCCCCACAGATACGCAGTATTTT. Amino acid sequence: CARSFLFRGLGAPTDTQYF.

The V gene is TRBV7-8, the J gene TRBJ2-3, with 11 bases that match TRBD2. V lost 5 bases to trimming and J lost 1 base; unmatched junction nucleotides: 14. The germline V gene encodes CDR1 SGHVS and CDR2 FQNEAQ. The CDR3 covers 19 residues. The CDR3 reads CASSLGVSGGAGGTDTQYF. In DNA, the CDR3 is TGTGCCAGCAGCCTAGGGGTTAGCGGGGGGGCCGGTGGCACAGATACGCAGTATTTT.

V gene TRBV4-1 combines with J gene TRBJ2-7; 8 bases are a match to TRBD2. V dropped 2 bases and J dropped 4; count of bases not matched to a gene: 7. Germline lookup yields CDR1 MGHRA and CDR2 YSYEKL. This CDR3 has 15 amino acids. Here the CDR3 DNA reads TGCGCCAGCAGCCAATTCGGACTAGCCAAATACGAGCAGTACTTC. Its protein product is CASSQFGLAKYEQYF.

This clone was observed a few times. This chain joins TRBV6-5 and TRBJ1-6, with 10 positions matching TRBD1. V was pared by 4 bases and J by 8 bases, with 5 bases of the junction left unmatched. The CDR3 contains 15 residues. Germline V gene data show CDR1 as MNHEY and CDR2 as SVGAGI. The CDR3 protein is CASSSPGTGDSPLHF. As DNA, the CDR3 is TGTGCCAGCAGTTCTCCCGGGACAGGGGATTCACCCCTCCACTTT.